A selection of T cell receptor beta chains follows, all from one sample in a study of T cells in Graves' hyperthyroidism and ophthalmopathy. Each CDR3 protein is one row after TCRdb ran MiXCR on the multiplex PCR reads. The table records roughly 100,000 distinct CDR3 sequences, 45% to 50% of them present only once. The sequenced sample consisted of blood. The source is a man in his forties with Graves' hyperthyroidism. Each CDR3 is given with its conserved first and last residue. D genes are given only for firm matches. Clone size is shown for a subset of rows, as once, few, many or a class of expanded clone.

V gene	D gene	J gene	clone size	CDR3 length	CDR3 DNA	CDR3 protein
TRBV2	.	TRBJ2-3	.	14	TGTGCCAGCAGTGAATCGACAGGTTCCGGGGTTCCGTATTTT	CASSESTGSGVPYF
TRBV5-8	TRBD1	TRBJ1-2	many	15	TGTGCCAGCAGCAGCTGGGCCCGGGACAGCCACGGCTACACCTTC	CASSSWARDSHGYTF
TRBV7-9	TRBD1	TRBJ1-3	many	14	TGTGCCAGCAGCCAGACAGGGGGGCTAAACACCATATATTTT	CASSQTGGLNTIYF
TRBV7-9	TRBD1	TRBJ1-2	.	11	TGTGCCAGCAGCGCTCAGGGGGTTTACACCTTC	CASSAQGVYTF
TRBV15	TRBD2	TRBJ2-6	few	16	TGTGCCACCAGCAGAGGCTCTAGCGGGGGGGCCAACGTCCTGACTTTC	CATSRGSSGGANVLTF
TRBV20-1	.	TRBJ2-7	.	13	TGCAGTTACGCAGGGGAATTCGGCTACGAGCAGTACTTC	CSYAGEFGYEQYF
TRBV5-5	.	TRBJ2-3	.	14	TGTGCCAGCAGCTTACCCGGGAATAGGTATACGCAGTATTTT	CASSLPGNRYTQYF
TRBV15	.	TRBJ1-5	many	15	TGTGCCACCAGCAGAGGTTTCATGGGCGGTCAGCCCCAGCATTTT	CATSRGFMGGQPQHF
TRBV7-3	TRBD2	TRBJ2-1	many	15	TGTGCCAGCAGCCCCTTCGGGACTAGCGGGGTTGAGCAGTTCTTC	CASSPFGTSGVEQFF
TRBV9	.	TRBJ2-1	.	15	TGTGCCAGCAGCTTGACGGACGGGCACACAGATACGCAGTTCTTC	CASSLTDGHTDTQFF
TRBV29-1	TRBD1	TRBJ1-1	.	13	TGCAGCGTTGTGGACAGGTCACTTTCTGAAGCTTTCTTT	CSVVDRSLSEAFF
TRBV24-1	TRBD2	TRBJ2-1	.	14	TGTGCCAGCAGTCGACTAGCGGTAGACAATGAGCAGTTCTTC	CASSRLAVDNEQFF
TRBV4-1	TRBD2	TRBJ2-1	few	17	TGCGCCAGCAGCCAAGTCATGGGCGGGAGGGCTAAAAATGAGCAGTTCTTC	CASSQVMGGRAKNEQFF
TRBV2	TRBD2	TRBJ2-1	many	16	TGTGCCAGCATGGCTAGCGGGCTGAGCTCCTACAATGAGCAGTTCTTC	CASMASGLSSYNEQFF
TRBV20-1	TRBD1	TRBJ1-2	many	13	TGCAGTGCTACCGACGACAGGGTAACTGGCTACACCTTC	CSATDDRVTGYTF
TRBV29-1	.	TRBJ2-3	once	13	TGCAGCGTTGGATCAGGGAGTACAGATACGCAGTATTTT	CSVGSGSTDTQYF
TRBV7-4	TRBD1	TRBJ1-2	.	15	TGTGCCAGCAGCGTAGGGACAGACCTACTTTATGGCTACACCTTC	CASSVGTDLLYGYTF
TRBV9	TRBD1	TRBJ2-7	medium-sized	13	TGTGCCAGCAGCGGGCAGGGGGCCTACGAGCAGTACTTC	CASSGQGAYEQYF
TRBV28	.	TRBJ2-2	.	14	TGTGCCAGCACGAGCAGGCCGTCCGCCGGGGAGCTGTTTTTT	CASTSRPSAGELFF
TRBV5-1	TRBD2	TRBJ2-1	many	18	TGCGCCAGCAGCTTGGCCGAGGCGGGGGATAGCTCCTACAATGAGCAGTTCTTC	CASSLAEAGDSSYNEQFF
TRBV12-3/TRBV12-4	.	TRBJ1-6	many	12	TGTGCCAGCAGCTCAAGGAATTCACCCCTCCACTTT	CASSSRNSPLHF
TRBV2	.	TRBJ1-2	.	13	TGTGCCAGCAGTGACGCGGCCAGCTCTGGAAACACCTTC	CASSDAASSGNTF
TRBV4-2	.	TRBJ1-6	.	14	TGTGCCAGCAGTATCGGGGGGACTAATTCACCCCTCCACTTT	CASSIGGTNSPLHF
TRBV19	TRBD1	TRBJ2-7	many	14	TGTGCCAGTAGTACCCGGGACAGTACCTACGAGCAGTACTTC	CASSTRDSTYEQYF
TRBV20-1	TRBD2	TRBJ2-3	.	17	TGCAGTGCTAGGGGGGTTAGCGGGTGGAACTCCACAGATACGCAGTATTTT	CSARGVSGWNSTDTQYF
TRBV2	TRBD1	TRBJ1-2	.	13	TGTGCCAGCAGAGGACAGGCTTCGTTTGGCTACACCTTC	CASRGQASFGYTF
TRBV9	.	TRBJ1-5	few	15	TGTGCCAGCAGCCAACGTCCGGGGGCGGGCCAGCCCCAGCATTTT	CASSQRPGAGQPQHF